The present T cell receptor (beta chain) was sequenced within a study of blood T cell repertoires in COVID-19. Whole-study context: COVID-19 samples, acute and convalescent, were from the United States, Italy and Spain. In each case, the material was cDNA or gDNA derived from T cells, B-cell-depleted T cells, or PBMCs.

In the source study's methods: Nucleated cell counts were estimated from reference gene primer amplification. Assay: immunoSEQ multiplex PCR; the TCRdb copy retains only in-frame clones and omits some. V, J and clone size were drawn from that table, and D and trimming were deduced from the DNA. This table holds about 110,000 clones, 71% found once. This CDR3 comprises 15 residues. Germline CDR1 SGHTA, CDR2 FQGTGA. With 5 bases removed from V and 8 bases from J, the gap between germline ends came to 20 bases. V and J are TRBV7-3 and TRBJ2-3, with D perhaps TRBD1 (6 bases). This receptor was taken from a human donor with acute or convalescent COVID-19. The donor label of this sample is uncertain. The sample comprised peripheral blood. CDR3 bases: TGTGCCAGCAGCCTAGAACAGGGTTTTCACGGTACGCAGTATTTT. It encodes CASSLEQGFHGTQYF.